This note documents a single TCR beta chain sequence. The CDR3 extends over 16 amino acids. CDR1 LGHNA and CDR2 YSLEER come from the germline V gene. Trimming cost V 0 bases and J 4 bases; bases outside gene matches: 5. The data were obtained in a study of blood T cell repertoires in COVID-19. About the study: T cells, B-cell-depleted T cells, or PBMCs supplied cDNA or gDNA.

In the authors' methods: Reference gene primer amplification yielded estimated nucleated cell counts. Assay: immunoSEQ multiplex PCR; the TCRdb copy retains only in-frame clones and omits some. From that table come the V and J calls and clone size; the DNA was used to work out D and trimming. The data contain 290,000 or so clones, around 84% of them singletons. Sequenced: peripheral blood. The chain links TRBV4-3 to TRBJ2-7; 11 bases are shared with TRBD2. The TCR originated in a man in his 70s with acute or convalescent COVID-19. The DNA for the CDR3 is TGCGCCAGCAGCCAAGAGGGGACTAGCGGATATTACGAGCAGTACTTC. Translating it yields CASSQEGTSGYYEQYF.